The 17 T cell receptor beta chains given below trace back to one sample, sequenced in a study of blood T cell repertoires in COVID-19. Generated by immunoSEQ multiplex PCR, the TCRdb table keeps only in-frame clones and is missing some. The table shows 30,000 to 40,000 clones, with 79% occurring only once. Input material: peripheral blood. The receptors were sampled from a man in his 70s with acute or convalescent COVID-19.

The chain employs TRBV2 and TRBJ2-2; 7 bases are a match to TRBD2. In germline, CDR1 is SNHLY, CDR2 FYNNEI. The CDR3 spans 15 residues. V gave up 7 bases and J gave up 6 bases; unmatched junction bases: 11. The CDR3 DNA reads TGTGCCAGCACAAGAGAGGCCGCGGGGGCCGGGGAGCTGTTTTTT. It codes for CASTREAAGAGELFF.

This chain connects TRBV27 to TRBJ2-5, with 7 bases identical to TRBD1. This CDR3 has 15 residues. With 0 bases clipped from V and 5 bases from J, the junction kept 6 bases outside the gene matches. Germline assignment: CDR1 MNHEY and CDR2 SMNVEV (reference sequence). CDR3 DNA: TGTGCCAGCAGTTTATCAAGGACAGGTGAGGAGACCCAGTACTTC. Amino acids: CASSLSRTGEETQYF.

This chain joins TRBV11-1 and TRBJ2-5; 7 bases are shared with TRBD2. This CDR3 is built from 15 residues. V was pared by 7 bases and J by 5 bases, with 13 bases of the junction left unmatched. In germline, CDR1 is SGHAT, CDR2 FQDESV (reference sequence). The CDR3 coding sequence is TGTGCCAGCATGGAGCCCGGCGGGAGTTGGGAGACCCAGTACTTC. It translates to CASMEPGGSWETQYF.

The V call is TRBV11-3, the J call TRBJ1-2; unclear D gene. V lost 3 bases and J 4 bases, leaving 21 bases between the germline ends. This CDR3 has 17 amino acids. Germline CDR1 is SGHNT and CDR2 is YENEEA. CDR3 in amino acids: CASSFRGKDRGSYGYTF. The CDR3 nucleotides are TGTGCCAGCAGCTTCCGAGGCAAGGATCGTGGGAGCTATGGCTACACCTTC. The full variable domain, rest sourced from reference TRBV11-3 and TRBJ1-2, is EAGVVQSPRYKIIEKKQPVAFWCNPISGHNTLYWYLQNLGQGPELLIRYENEEAVDDSQLPKDRFSAERLKGVDSTLKIQPAELGDSAVYLCASSFRGKDRGSYGYTFGSGTRLTVV.

The rearrangement uses TRBV9 and TRBJ2-1; 8 bases are a match to TRBD1. Germline CDR1 reads SGDLS; CDR2 reads YYNGEE. Unmatched junction bases numbered 11, after V lost 0 bases and J lost 15 bases. CDR3 length: 14 residues. The CDR3 region is CASSVGPDGTGRFF. CDR3 DNA sequence: TGTGCCAGCAGCGTAGGGCCAGACGGGACAGGCCGGTTCTTC.

The rearrangement joins TRBV4-2 to TRBJ2-1; 12 bases align to TRBD2. J gave up 0 bases and V 0 bases, and 9 bases lay outside the gene matches. The CDR3 contains 20 residues. The germline V gene has CDR1 LGHNA and CDR2 YNFKEQ. The CDR3 region is CASSQDAGLAGGPSYNEQFF. CDR3 DNA sequence: TGTGCCAGCAGCCAAGATGCGGGGCTAGCGGGAGGGCCCTCCTACAATGAGCAGTTCTTC.

The chain has TRBV11-3 and TRBJ2-2; tentatively, D is TRBD2 (6 bases). Germline CDR1 is SGHNT and CDR2 is YENEEA. V was clipped by 5 bases and J by 7 bases, with 11 bases between them. The length of the CDR3 is 13 residues. The CDR3: CASSPGEDGELFF. The CDR3 DNA reads TGTGCCAGCAGCCCGGGAGAGGACGGGGAGCTGTTTTTT.

The V call is TRBV20-1, the J call TRBJ1-2; D is unresolved. In germline, CDR1 is DFQATT, CDR2 SNEGSKA (reference sequence). This CDR3 is built from 11 residues. Trimming shortened V by 3 bases and J by 7 bases, and 9 bases separated the two germline ends. The CDR3 reads CSASAGGGYTF. The CDR3 nucleotides are TGCAGTGCTAGTGCGGGAGGTGGCTACACCTTC.

On this clone: At one end the junction does not follow the germline gene, possibly because of a read error. The chain has TRBV7-7 and TRBJ2-5; tentative D call: TRBD1 (5 bases). The CDR3 runs to 16 residues. Germline V gene data show CDR1 as SSHAT and CDR2 as FNYEAQ (reference sequence). In nucleotides, the CDR3 is TGTGCTAGCAGCTTAGGTGGGGCAGGGCTTGGAGAGACCCAGTACTTC. It encodes CASSLGGAGLGETQYF.

This chain connects TRBV9 to TRBJ2-1, with 7 bases that match TRBD2. V lost 0 bases and J lost 1; bases outside the gene matches: 10. CDR1 and CDR2 (germline): SGDLS, YYNGEE. This CDR3 is built from 18 residues. CDR3: CASSVVGLLAVSYNEQFF. The CDR3 coding sequence is TGTGCCAGCAGCGTAGTGGGGTTGCTAGCGGTTTCCTACAATGAGCAGTTCTTC. Supplemented by reference TRBV9 and TRBJ2-1, the full variable domain reads DSGVTQTPKHLITATGQRVTLRCSPRSGDLSVYWYQQSLDQGLQFLIQYYNGEERAKGNILERFSAQQFPDLHSELNLSSLELGDSALYFCASSVVGLLAVSYNEQFFGPGTRLTVL.

This clone has a single count. The chain is built from TRBV24-1 and TRBJ2-7, with D perhaps TRBD2 (5 bases). V was clipped by 9 bases and J by 0 bases, with 11 bases between them. The CDR3 is 13 amino acids. Germline V gene data show CDR1 as KGHDR and CDR2 as SFDVKD. CDR3 DNA: TGTGCCACCGCGGGTTATGGCTCCTACGAGCAGTACTTC. It codes for CATAGYGSYEQYF.

This sequence joins TRBV10-3 and TRBJ2-3; D may be TRBD1 (5 bases). Trimming pared 0 bases from V and 3 bases from J, leaving 7 bases between. Looked up from germline, CDR1 is ENHRY and CDR2 is SYGVKD. The CDR3 consists of 14 residues. This chain's CDR3 is CAISESGQTDTQYF. CDR3 DNA: TGTGCCATCAGTGAGTCGGGGCAGACAGATACGCAGTATTTT.

This clone was picked up one time. This CDR3 is CATSDSRAGAQPQHF. The CDR3 DNA reads as TGTGCCACCAGTGATAGCAGGGCCGGCGCTCAGCCCCAGCATTTT. The rearrangement uses TRBV24-1 and TRBJ1-5, with a possible D match to TRBD1 (5 bases). Germline V CDR1 and CDR2: KGHDR, SFDVKD. With 3 bases removed from V and 6 bases from J, the gap between germline ends came to 14 bases. The CDR3 length is 15 residues.

There are a few counts of this clone. This rearrangement joins TRBV29-1 to TRBJ2-3; 12 nucleotides match TRBD2. Germline loops: CDR1 SQVTM, CDR2 ANQGSEA. This CDR3 is 15 amino acids long. With 4 bases clipped from V and 4 bases from J, the junction kept 6 bases outside the gene matches. The CDR3 DNA follows: TGCAGCGTTGGGTCTAGCGGGAGGGCCGCAGATACGCAGTATTTT. It translates to CSVGSSGRAADTQYF.

The chain links TRBV19 to TRBJ1-5, with D perhaps matching TRBD1 (5 bases). Trimming shortened V by 7 bases and J by 4 bases, and 17 bases separated the two germline ends. Germline V gene lookup returns CDR1 LNHDA and CDR2 SQIVND (reference sequence). The CDR3 has 15 amino acids. The CDR3, as DNA: TGTGCCAGTAACCCTGGGCAGGGCGGAAATCAGCCCCAGCATTTT. Amino acids: CASNPGQGGNQPQHF.

This clone was seen once. The J gene is TRBJ1-1, the V gene TRBV5-1; the D is unclear. Per germline, CDR1 SGHRS and CDR2 YFSETQ. V dropped 4 bases and J dropped 0 bases, with 13 bases sitting between them. The CDR3 is 15 residues long. The CDR3 DNA follows: TGCGCCAGCAGCCTGAGGGCCACCATGAACACTGAAGCTTTCTTT. Amino acids: CASSLRATMNTEAFF.

V is TRBV3-1 (or the pseudogene TRBV3-2) and J is TRBJ2-3, with 7 bases that match TRBD1. The CDR3 covers 14 residues. The V segment lost 4 bases and the J segment 5 bases; nucleotides outside the gene matches: 6. Per germline, CDR1 LGHDT and CDR2 YNNKEL (reference sequence). Here the CDR3 DNA reads TGTGCCAGCAGCCTCACAGGGGCGGGAGATACGCAGTATTTT. As protein: CASSLTGAGDTQYF.